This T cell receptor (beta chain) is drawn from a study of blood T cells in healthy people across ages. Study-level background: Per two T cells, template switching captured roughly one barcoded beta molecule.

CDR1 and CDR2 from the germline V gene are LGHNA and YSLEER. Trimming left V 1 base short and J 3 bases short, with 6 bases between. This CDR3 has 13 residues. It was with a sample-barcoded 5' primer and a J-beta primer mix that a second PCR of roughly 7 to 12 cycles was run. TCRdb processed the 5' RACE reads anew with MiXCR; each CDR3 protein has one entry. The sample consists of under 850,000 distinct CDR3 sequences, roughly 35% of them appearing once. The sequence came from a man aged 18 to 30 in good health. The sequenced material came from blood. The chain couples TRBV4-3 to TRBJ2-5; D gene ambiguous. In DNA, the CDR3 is TGCGCCAGCAGCCAAGTCGCAGAAGAGACCCAGTACTTC. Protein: CASSQVAEETQYF.